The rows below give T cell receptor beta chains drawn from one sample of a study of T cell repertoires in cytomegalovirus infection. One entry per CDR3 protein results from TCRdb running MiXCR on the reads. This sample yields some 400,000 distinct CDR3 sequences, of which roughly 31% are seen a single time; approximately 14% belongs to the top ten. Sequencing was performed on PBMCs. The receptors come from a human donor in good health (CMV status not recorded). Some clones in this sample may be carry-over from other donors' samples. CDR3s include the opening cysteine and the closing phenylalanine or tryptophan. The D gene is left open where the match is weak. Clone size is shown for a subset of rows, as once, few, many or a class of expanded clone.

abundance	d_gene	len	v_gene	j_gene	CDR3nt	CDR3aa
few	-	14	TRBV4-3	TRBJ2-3	TGCGCCAGCAGCCAAGACTCCCGTACAGATACGCAGTATTTT	CASSQDSRTDTQYF
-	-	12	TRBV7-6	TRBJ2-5	TGTGCCAGCAGCGGCGGTATAGAGACCCAGTACTTC	CASSGGIETQYF
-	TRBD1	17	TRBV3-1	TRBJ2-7	TGTGCCAGCAGCTCCCGAACAGGGGGCGAGGGTTCCTACGAGCAGTACTTC	CASSSRTGGEGSYEQYF
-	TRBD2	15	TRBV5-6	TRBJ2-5	TGTGCCAGCAGCTTGATGGGGCGGGGGCAAGAGACCCAGTACTTC	CASSLMGRGQETQYF
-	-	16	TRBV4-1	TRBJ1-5	TGCGCCAGCAGCCAAGATGGGCAGAATAGCAATCAGCCCCAGCATTTT	CASSQDGQNSNQPQHF
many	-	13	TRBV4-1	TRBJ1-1	TGCGCCAGCAGCCAAGAAAGGGACACTGAAGCTTTCTTT	CASSQERDTEAFF
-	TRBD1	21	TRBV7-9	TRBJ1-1	TGTGCCAGCAGCTCCCCGTCCCGGGACAGGGGGCGCGGGGGGTCTTACACTGAAGCTTTCTTT	CASSSPSRDRGRGGSYTEAFF
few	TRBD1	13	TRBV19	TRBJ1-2	TGTGCCAGTAGACCGACAGGGGGTTATGGCTACACCTTC	CASRPTGGYGYTF
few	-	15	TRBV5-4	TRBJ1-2	TGTGCCAGCAGCTTGTGGGCGACACGTGGGGCTGGCTACACCTTC	CASSLWATRGAGYTF
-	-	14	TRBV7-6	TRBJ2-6	TGTGCCAGCAGCTTATGGCCTGGGGCCAACGTCCTGACTTTC	CASSLWPGANVLTF
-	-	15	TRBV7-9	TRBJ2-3	TGTGCCAGCAGTTCCGTGGCGGGGGCCACAGATACGCAGTATTTT	CASSSVAGATDTQYF
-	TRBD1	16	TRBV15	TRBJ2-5	TGTGCCACCAGCAGAGATGGTGAGGGGGCGGCGAAGACCCAGTACTTC	CATSRDGEGAAKTQYF
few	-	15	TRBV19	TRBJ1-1	TGTGCCAGTACCCTGATACAGCGGCGACCCACTGAAGCTTTCTTT	CASTLIQRRPTEAFF